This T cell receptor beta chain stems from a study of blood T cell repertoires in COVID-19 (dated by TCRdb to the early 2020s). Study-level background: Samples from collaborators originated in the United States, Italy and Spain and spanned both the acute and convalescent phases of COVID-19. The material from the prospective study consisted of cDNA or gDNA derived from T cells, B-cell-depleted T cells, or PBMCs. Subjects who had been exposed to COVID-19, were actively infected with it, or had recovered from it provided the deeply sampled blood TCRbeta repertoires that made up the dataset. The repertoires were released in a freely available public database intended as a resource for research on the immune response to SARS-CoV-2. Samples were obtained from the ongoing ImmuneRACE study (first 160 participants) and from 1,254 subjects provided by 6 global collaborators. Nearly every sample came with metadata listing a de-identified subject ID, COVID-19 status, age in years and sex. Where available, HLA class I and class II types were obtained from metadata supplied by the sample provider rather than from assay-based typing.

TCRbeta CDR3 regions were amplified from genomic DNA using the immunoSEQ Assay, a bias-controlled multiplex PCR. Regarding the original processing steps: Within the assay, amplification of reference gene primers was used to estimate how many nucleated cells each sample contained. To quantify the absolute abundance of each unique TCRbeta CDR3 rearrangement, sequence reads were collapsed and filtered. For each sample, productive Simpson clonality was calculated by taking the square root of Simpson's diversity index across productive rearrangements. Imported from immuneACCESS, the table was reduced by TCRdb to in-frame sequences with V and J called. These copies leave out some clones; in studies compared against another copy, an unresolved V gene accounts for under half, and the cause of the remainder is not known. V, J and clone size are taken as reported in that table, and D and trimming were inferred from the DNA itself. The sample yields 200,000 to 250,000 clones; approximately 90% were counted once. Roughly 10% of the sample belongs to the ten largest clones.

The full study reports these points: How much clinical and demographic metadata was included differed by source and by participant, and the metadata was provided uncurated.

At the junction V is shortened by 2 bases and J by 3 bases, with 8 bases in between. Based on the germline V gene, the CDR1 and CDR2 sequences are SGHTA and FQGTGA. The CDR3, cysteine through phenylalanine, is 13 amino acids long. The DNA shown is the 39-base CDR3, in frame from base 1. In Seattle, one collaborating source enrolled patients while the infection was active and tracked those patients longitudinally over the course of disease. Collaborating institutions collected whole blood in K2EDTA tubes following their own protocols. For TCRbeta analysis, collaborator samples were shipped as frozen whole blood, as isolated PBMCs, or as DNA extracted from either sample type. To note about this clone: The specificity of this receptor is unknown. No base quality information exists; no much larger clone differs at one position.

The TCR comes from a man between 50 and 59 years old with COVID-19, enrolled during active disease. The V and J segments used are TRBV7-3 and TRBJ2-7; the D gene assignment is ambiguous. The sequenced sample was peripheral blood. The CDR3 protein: CASSLGPNYEQYF. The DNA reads TGTGCCAGCAGCTTAGGCCCCAACTACGAGCAGTACTTC.